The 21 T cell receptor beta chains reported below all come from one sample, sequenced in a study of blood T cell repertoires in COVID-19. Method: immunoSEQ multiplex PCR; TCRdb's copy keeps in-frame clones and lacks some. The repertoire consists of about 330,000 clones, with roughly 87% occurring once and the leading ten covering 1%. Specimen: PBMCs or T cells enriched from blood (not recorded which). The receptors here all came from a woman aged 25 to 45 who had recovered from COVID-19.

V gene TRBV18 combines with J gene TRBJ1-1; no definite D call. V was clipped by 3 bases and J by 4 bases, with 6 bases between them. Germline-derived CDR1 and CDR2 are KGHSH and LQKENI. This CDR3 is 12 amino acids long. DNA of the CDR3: TGTGCCAGCTCACCTCCCAGCACTGAAGCTTTCTTT. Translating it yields CASSPPSTEAFF.

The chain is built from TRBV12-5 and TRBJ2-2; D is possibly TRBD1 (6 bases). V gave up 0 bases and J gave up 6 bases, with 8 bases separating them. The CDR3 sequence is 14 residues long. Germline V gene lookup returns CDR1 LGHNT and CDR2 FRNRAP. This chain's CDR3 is CASGLVRGPGELFF. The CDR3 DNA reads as TGTGCTAGTGGTTTGGTCAGGGGCCCCGGGGAGCTGTTTTTT. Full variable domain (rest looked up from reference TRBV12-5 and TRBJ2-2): DARVTQTPRHKVTEMGQEVTMRCQPILGHNTVFWYRQTMMQGLELLAYFRNRAPLDDSGMPKDRFSAEMPDATLATLKIQPSEPRDSAVYFCASGLVRGPGELFFGEGSRLTVL.

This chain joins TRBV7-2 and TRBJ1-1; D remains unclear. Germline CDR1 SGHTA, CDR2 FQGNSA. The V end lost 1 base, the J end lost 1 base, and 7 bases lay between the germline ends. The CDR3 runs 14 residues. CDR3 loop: CASSLGAANTEAFF. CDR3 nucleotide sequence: TGTGCCAGCAGCTTAGGGGCAGCGAACACTGAAGCTTTCTTT.

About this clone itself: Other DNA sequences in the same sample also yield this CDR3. This CDR3 is CASSLGQPQETQYF. CDR3 coding DNA: TGCGCCAGCAGCTTGGGACAGCCTCAAGAGACCCAGTACTTC. The chain employs TRBV5-1 and TRBJ2-5; D is perhaps TRBD1 (5 bases). The CDR3 has 14 amino acids. The ends were cut back, 0 bases at V and 2 bases at J, with 8 bases in the middle. Per the germline V gene, CDR1 is SGHRS and CDR2 is YFSETQ.

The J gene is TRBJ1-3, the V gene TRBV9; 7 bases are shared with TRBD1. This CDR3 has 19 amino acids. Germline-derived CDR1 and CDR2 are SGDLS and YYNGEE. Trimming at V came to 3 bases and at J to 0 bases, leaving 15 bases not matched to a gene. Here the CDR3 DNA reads TGTGCCAGCAGCGGACGGATAATCGGACAGGAACACTCTGGAAACACCATATATTTT. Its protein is CASSGRIIGQEHSGNTIYF. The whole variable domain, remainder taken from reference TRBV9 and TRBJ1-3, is DSGVTQTPKHLITATGQRVTLRCSPRSGDLSVYWYQQSLDQGLQFLIQYYNGEERAKGNILERFSAQQFPDLHSELNLSSLELGDSALYFCASSGRIIGQEHSGNTIYFGEGSWLTVV.

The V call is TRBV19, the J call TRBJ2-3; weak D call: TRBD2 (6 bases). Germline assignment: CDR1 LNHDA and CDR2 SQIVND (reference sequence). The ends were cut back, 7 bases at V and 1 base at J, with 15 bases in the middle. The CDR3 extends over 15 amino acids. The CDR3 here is CASTSGRGGTDTQYF. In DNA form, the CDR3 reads TGTGCCAGTACCTCGGGGCGGGGTGGCACAGATACGCAGTATTTT.

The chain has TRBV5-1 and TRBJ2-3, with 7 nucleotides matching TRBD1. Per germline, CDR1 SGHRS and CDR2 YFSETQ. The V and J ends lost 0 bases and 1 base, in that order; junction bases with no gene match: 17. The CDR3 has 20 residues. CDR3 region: CASSLEVENPGQTRTDTQYF. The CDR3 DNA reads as TGCGCCAGCAGCTTGGAGGTGGAAAACCCGGGACAGACCCGCACAGATACGCAGTATTTT.

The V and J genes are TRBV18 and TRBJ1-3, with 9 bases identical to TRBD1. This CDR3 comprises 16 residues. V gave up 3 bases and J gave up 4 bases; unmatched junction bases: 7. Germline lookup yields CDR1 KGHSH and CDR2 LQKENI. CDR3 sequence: CASSPIEGQGGNTIYF. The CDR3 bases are TGTGCCAGCTCACCCATAGAGGGACAGGGCGGAAACACCATATATTTT. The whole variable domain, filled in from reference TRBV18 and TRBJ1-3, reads NAGVMQNPRHLVRRRGQEARLRCSPMKGHSHVYWYRQLPEEGLKFMVYLQKENIIDESGMPKERFSAEFPKEGPSILRIQQVVRGDSAAYFCASSPIEGQGGNTIYFGEGSWLTVV.

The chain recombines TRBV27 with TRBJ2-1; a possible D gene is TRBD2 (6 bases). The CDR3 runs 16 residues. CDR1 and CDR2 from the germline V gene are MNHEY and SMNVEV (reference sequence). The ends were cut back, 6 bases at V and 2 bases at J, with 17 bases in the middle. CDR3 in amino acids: CASRPDYPPTYNEQFF. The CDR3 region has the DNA TGTGCCAGCAGGCCGGACTACCCTCCAACCTACAATGAGCAGTTCTTC.

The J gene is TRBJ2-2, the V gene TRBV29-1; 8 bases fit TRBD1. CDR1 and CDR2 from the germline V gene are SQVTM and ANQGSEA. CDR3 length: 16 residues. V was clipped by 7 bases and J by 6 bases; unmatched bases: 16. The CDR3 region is CSADPSGQGGAGELFF. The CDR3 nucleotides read TGCAGCGCCGACCCTTCCGGACAGGGAGGTGCCGGGGAGCTGTTTTTT.

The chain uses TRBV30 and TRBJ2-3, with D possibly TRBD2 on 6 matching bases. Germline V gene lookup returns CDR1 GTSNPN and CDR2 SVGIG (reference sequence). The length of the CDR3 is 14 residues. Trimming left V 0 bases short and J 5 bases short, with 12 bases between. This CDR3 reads CAWSVRGVGDTQYF. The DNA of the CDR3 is TGTGCCTGGAGTGTACGCGGGGTGGGAGATACGCAGTATTTT.

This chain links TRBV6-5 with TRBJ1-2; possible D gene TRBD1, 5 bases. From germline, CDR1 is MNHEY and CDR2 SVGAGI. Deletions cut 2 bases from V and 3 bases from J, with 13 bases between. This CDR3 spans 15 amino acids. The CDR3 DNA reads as TGTGCCAGCAGTTACCGGCAGGGATGGGACTATGGCTACACCTTC. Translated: CASSYRQGWDYGYTF.

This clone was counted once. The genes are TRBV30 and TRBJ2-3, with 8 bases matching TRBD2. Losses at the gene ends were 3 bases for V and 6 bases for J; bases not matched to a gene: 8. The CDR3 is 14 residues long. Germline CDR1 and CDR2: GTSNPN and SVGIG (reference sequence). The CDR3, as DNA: TGTGCCTGGAGCCGAACGGGGGGGCCGGATACGCAGTATTTT. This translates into CAWSRTGGPDTQYF.

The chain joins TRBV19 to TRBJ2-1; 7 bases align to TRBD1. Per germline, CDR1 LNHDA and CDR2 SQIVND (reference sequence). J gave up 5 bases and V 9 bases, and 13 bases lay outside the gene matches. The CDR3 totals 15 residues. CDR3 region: CASQYRDRTNNEQFF. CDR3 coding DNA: TGTGCCAGCCAATACCGGGACAGAACTAACAATGAGCAGTTCTTC.

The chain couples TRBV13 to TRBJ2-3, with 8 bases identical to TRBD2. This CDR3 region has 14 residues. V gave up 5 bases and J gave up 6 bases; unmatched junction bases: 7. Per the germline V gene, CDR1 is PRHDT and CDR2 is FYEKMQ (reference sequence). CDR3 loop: CASSLSGLVDTQYF. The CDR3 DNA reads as TGTGCCAGCAGCCTATCGGGACTAGTGGATACGCAGTATTTT.

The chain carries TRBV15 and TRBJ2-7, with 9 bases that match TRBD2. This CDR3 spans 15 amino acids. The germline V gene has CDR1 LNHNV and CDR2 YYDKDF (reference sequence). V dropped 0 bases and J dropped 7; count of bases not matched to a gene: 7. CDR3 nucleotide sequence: TGTGCCACCAGCAGAGATCTAGCGGGGTCACGGGAGCAGTACTTC. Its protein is CATSRDLAGSREQYF.

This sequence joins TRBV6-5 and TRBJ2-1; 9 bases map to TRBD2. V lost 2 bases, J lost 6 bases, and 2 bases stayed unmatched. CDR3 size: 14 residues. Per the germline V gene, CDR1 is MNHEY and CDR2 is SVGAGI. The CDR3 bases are TGTGCCAGCAGTTACCTAGCGGGGCCCAATGAGCAGTTCTTC. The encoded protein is CASSYLAGPNEQFF.

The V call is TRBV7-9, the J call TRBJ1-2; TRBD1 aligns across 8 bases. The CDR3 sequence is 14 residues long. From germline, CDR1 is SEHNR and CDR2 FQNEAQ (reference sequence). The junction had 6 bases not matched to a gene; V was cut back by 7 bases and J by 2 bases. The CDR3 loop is CASNRGQGNYGYTF. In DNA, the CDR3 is TGTGCCAGCAACAGAGGACAGGGAAACTATGGCTACACCTTC.

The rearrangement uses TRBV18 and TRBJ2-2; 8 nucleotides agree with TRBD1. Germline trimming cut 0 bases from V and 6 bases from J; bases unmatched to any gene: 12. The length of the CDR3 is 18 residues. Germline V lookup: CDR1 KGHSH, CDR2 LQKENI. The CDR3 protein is CASSPPIYDRGHPGELFF. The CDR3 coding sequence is TGTGCCAGCTCACCACCGATCTACGACAGGGGCCACCCCGGGGAGCTGTTTTTT. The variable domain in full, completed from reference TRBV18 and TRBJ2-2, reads NAGVMQNPRHLVRRRGQEARLRCSPMKGHSHVYWYRQLPEEGLKFMVYLQKENIIDESGMPKERFSAEFPKEGPSILRIQQVVRGDSAAYFCASSPPIYDRGHPGELFFGEGSRLTVL.

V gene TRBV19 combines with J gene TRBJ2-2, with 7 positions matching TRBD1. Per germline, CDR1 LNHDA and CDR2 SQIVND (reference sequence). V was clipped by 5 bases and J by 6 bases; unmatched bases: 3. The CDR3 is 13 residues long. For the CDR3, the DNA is TGTGCCAGTAGTTCCACAGGGGCCGGGGAGCTGTTTTTT. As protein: CASSSTGAGELFF.

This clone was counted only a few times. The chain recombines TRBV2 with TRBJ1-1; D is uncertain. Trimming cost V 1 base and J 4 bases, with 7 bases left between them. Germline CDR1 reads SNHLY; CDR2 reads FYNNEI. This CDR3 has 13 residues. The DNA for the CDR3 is TGTGCCAGCAGTGAAGGGCGGTCCACTGAAGCTTTCTTT. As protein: CASSEGRSTEAFF.